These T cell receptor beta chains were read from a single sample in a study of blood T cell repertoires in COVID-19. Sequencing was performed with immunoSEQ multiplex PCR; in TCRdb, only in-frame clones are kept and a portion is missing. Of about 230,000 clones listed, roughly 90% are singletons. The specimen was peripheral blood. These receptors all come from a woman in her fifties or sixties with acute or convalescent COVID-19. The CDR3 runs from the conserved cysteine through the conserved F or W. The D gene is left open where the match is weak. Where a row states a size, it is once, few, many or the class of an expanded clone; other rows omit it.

TGTGCCAGCAGCCCGGGAGGTCTCGGAAACACCATATATTTT,CASSPGGLGNTIYF,TRBV7-8,-,-,TRBJ1-3
TGTGCCAGCAGCTTAGGGGCGGGGACGGGGAATGAGCAGTTCTTC,CASSLGAGTGNEQFF,TRBV7-6,-,-,TRBJ2-1
TGTGCCAGCAGCCAAGATTTACATCCTTCGGAGACCCAGTACTTC,CASSQDLHPSETQYF,TRBV3-1/TRBV3-2,-,-,TRBJ2-5
TGTGCCAGCACCCCCCGGGGCGGGAGCGCCACCTACAATGAGCAGTTCTTC,CASTPRGGSATYNEQFF,TRBV25-1,TRBD2,-,TRBJ2-1
TGCGCCAGCAGCCAAGATAGACAGGGGAATGGCTACACCTTC,CASSQDRQGNGYTF,TRBV4-1,TRBD1,many,TRBJ1-2
TGTGCCAGCAGCGCCGGGGTCATGGGAACTGAAGCTTTCTTT,CASSAGVMGTEAFF,TRBV5-4,-,-,TRBJ1-1
TGTGCCAGCAGCTTCCGGACAGGCTACACCTTC,CASSFRTGYTF,TRBV11-2,-,-,TRBJ1-2
TGCAGCGTTGAGAAAGGCAGGCAGTCCACTGAAGCTTTCTTT,CSVEKGRQSTEAFF,TRBV29-1,-,-,TRBJ1-1
TGTGCCTGGAGTACGGACAGGGGGCGGAGGACTGAAGCTTTCTTT,CAWSTDRGRRTEAFF,TRBV30,TRBD1,-,TRBJ1-1
TGCGCCAGCAGCTTGGACGTCAGCCGGGATGAGCAGTTCTTC,CASSLDVSRDEQFF,TRBV5-1,-,-,TRBJ2-1